This T cell receptor beta chain derives from a study of shared clonotypes between healthy human individuals. Germline CDR1 reads MDHEN; CDR2 reads SYDVKM. The CDR3 has 17 residues. Clones were sequenced by immunoSEQ multiplex PCR, and TCRdb holds only the in-frame ones, with some missing. The sample holds approximately 2.3 million clones, 93% seen once. Negatively enriched CD4+ T cells were divided by CD45RA into naive and memory. This receptor was obtained from a man aged 18 to 29 in good health. Some clones in this sample may be carry-over from other donors' samples. What was sequenced was naive CD4+ T cells from PBMCs. Subset denoted: CD45RA+ positively selected. The chain combines TRBV28 with TRBJ1-5, with 8 bases that match TRBD1. CDR3 amino acids: CAMQPGQELYSNQPQHF. The CDR3 region has the DNA TGTGCAATGCAGCCGGGACAGGAGCTGTATAGCAATCAGCCCCAGCATTTT.